This TCR beta chain is drawn from a study of blood T cell repertoires in COVID-19. Study information: There were acute and convalescent COVID-19 samples, and they came from the United States, Italy and Spain. The cDNA or gDNA used as material had been derived from T cells, B-cell-depleted T cells, or PBMCs.

This clone has more than one count but fewer than ten. The ends lost 1 base at V and 5 bases at J; junction bases unmatched: 7. Germline V gives CDR1 MNHNS, CDR2 SASEGT. CDR3 length: 15 residues. The authors' processing: For nucleated cells, counts were estimated from reference gene primer amplification. Data came from immunoSEQ multiplex PCR; TCRdb stores just in-frame clones and leaves some out. That table is the source of V, J and clone size, and D and trimming were worked out from the DNA. Here the sample spans over 140,000 clones, 75% to 80% being singletons. This clonotype was sampled from a woman aged 50 to 60 with active or convalescent COVID-19. Sequenced sample: peripheral blood. The chain combines TRBV6-1 with TRBJ2-7; TRBD1 matches at 8 bases. CDR3 sequence reads: CASSEGRTGSHEQYF. CDR3 bases: TGTGCCAGCAGTGAAGGGCGGACAGGGTCCCACGAGCAGTACTTC.